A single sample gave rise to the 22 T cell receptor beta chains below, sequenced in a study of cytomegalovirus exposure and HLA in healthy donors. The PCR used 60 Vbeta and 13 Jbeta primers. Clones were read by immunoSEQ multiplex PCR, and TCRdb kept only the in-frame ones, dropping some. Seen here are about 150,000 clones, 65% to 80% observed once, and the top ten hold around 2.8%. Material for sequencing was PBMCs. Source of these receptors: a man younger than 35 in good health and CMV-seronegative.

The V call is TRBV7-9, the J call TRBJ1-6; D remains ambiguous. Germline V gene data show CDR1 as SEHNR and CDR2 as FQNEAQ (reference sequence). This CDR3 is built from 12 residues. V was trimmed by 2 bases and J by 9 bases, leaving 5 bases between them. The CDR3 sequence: CASSLTSSPLHF. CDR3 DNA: TGTGCCAGCAGCTTAACGAGTTCACCCCTCCACTTT.

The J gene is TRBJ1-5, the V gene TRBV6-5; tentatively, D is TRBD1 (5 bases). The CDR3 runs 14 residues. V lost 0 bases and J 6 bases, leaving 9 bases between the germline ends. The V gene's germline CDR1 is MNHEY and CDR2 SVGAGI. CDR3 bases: TGTGCCAGCAGTTACTCAGGGGTGGGTCAGCCCCAGCATTTT. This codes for CASSYSGVGQPQHF.

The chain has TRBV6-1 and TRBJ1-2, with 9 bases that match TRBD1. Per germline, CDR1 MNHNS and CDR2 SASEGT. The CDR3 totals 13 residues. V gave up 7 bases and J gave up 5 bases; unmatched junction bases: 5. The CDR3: CASTTDRGYGYTF. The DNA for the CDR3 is TGTGCCAGCACCACGGACAGGGGTTATGGCTACACCTTC.

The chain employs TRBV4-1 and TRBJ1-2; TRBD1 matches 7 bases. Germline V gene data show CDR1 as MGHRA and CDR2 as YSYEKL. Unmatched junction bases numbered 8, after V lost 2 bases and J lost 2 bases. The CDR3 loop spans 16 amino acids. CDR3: CASSQYVDRANYGYTF. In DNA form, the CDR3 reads TGCGCCAGCAGCCAATACGTCGACAGGGCCAACTATGGCTACACCTTC.

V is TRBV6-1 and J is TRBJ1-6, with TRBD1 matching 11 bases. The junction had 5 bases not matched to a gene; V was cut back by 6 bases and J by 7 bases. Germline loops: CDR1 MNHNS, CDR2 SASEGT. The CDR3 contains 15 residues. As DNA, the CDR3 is TGTGCCAGCAGAACGTGGACAGGGGGCAATTCACCCCTCCACTTT. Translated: CASRTWTGGNSPLHF.

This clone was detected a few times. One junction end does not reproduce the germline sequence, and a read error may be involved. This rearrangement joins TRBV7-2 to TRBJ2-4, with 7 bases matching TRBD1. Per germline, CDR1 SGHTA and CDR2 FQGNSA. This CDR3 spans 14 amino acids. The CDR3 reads CASSRQGQGNSQYF. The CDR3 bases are TGTGCCAGCAGCAGACAGGGTCAGGGAAACAGTCAGTACTTC.

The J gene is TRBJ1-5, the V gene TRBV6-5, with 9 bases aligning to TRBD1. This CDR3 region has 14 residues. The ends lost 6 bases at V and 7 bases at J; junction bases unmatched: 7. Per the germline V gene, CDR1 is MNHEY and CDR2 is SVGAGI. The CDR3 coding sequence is TGTGCCAGCAGAAAACAGGGGGCATGGCAGCCCCAGCATTTT. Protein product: CASRKQGAWQPQHF.

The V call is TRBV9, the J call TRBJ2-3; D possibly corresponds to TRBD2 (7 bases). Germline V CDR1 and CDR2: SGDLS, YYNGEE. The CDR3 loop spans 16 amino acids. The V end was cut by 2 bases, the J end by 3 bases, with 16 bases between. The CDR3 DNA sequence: TGTGCCAGCAGCGTCTCTGGCGGGGGCCGAACAGATACGCAGTATTTT. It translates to CASSVSGGGRTDTQYF.

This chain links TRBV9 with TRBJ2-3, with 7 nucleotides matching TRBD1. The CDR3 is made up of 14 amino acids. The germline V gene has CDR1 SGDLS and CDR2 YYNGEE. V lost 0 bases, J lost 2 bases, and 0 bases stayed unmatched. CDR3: CASSVEGATDTQYF. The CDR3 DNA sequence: TGTGCCAGCAGCGTAGAGGGGGCCACAGATACGCAGTATTTT.

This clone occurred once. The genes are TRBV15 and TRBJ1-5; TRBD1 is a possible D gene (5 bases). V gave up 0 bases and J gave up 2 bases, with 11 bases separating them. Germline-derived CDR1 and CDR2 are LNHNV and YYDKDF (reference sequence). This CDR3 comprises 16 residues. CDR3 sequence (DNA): TGTGCCACCAGCAGAGATTTGGGGCTGGGCAATCAGCCCCAGCATTTT. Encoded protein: CATSRDLGLGNQPQHF.

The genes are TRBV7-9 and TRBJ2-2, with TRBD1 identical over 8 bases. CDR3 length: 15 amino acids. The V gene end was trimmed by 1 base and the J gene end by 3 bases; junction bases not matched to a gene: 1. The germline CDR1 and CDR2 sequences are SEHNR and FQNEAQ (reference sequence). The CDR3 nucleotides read TGTGCCAGCAGCTTAGACAGGGGGTACACCGGGGAGCTGTTTTTT. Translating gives CASSLDRGYTGELFF. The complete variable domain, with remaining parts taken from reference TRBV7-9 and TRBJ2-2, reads DTGVSQNPRHKITKRGQNVTFRCDPISEHNRLYWYRQTLGQGPEFLTYFQNEAQLEKSRLLSDRFSAERPKGSFSTLEIQRTEQGDSAMYLCASSLDRGYTGELFFGEGSRLTVL.

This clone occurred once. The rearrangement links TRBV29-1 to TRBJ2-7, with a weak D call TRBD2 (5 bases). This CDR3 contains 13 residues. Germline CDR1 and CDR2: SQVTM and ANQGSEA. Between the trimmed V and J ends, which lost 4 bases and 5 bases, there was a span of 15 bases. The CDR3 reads CSVGTVKWNEQYF. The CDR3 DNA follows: TGCAGCGTTGGGACTGTCAAATGGAACGAGCAGTACTTC.

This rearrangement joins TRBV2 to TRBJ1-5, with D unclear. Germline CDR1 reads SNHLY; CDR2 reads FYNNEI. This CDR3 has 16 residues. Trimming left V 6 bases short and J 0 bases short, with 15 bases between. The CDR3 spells CASSHGSAYSNQPQHF. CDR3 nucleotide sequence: TGTGCCAGCAGCCACGGGTCCGCGTATAGCAATCAGCCCCAGCATTTT. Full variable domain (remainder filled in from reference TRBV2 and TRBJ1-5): EPEVTQTPSHQVTQMGQEVILRCVPISNHLYFYWYRQILGQKVEFLVSFYNNEISEKSEIFDDQFSVERPDGSNFTLKIRSTKLEDSAMYFCASSHGSAYSNQPQHFGDGTRLSIL.

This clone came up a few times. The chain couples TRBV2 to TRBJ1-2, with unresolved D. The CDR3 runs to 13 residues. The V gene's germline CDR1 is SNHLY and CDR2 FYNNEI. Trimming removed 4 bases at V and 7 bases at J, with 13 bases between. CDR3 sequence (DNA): TGTGCCAGCAGTGCTCGAGGATCGGGTGGCTACACCTTC. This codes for CASSARGSGGYTF.

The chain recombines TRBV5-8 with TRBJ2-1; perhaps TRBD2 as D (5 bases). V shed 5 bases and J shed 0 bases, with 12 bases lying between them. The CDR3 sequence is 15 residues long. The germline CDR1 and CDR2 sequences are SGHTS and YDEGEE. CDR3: CASRLRGSSYNEQFF. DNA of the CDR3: TGTGCCAGCAGGCTCCGAGGGAGCTCCTACAATGAGCAGTTCTTC.

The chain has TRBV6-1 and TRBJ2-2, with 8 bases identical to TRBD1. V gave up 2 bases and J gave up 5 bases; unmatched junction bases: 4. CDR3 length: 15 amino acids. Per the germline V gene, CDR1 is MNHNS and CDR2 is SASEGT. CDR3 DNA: TGTGCCAGCAGTGAACGGACAGGGAAGACCGGGGAGCTGTTTTTT. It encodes CASSERTGKTGELFF.

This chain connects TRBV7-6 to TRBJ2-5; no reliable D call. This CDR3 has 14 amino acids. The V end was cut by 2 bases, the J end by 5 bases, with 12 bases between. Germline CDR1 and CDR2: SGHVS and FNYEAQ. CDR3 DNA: TGTGCCAGCAGCTTAAGGAGTAGTAGGGAGACCCAGTACTTC. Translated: CASSLRSSRETQYF.

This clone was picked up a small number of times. CDR3 coding DNA: TGCGCCAGCAGCCAAGGGGGGCGGGTGGCAGGGGAGACCCAGTACTTC. It yields the protein CASSQGGRVAGETQYF. This chain connects TRBV4-1 to TRBJ2-5, with D possibly TRBD1 on 6 matching bases. Germline loops: CDR1 MGHRA, CDR2 YSYEKL. CDR3 length: 16 residues. The ends were cut back, 1 base at V and 5 bases at J, with 17 bases in the middle.

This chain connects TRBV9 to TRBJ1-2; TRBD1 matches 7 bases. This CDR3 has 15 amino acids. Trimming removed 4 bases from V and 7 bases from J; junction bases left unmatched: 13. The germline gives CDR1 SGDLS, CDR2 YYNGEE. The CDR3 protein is CASSFSGTVPSGYTF. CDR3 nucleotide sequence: TGTGCCAGCAGCTTTAGTGGGACAGTCCCAAGTGGCTACACCTTC. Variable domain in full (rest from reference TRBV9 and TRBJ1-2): DSGVTQTPKHLITATGQRVTLRCSPRSGDLSVYWYQQSLDQGLQFLIQYYNGEERAKGNILERFSAQQFPDLHSELNLSSLELGDSALYFCASSFSGTVPSGYTFGSGTRLTVV.

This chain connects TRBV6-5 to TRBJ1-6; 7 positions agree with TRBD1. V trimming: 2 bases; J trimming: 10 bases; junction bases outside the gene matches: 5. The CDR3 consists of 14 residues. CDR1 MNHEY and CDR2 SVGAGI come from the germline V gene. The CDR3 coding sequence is TGTGCCAGCAGTTACAGGGGGCGGGAATCACCCCTCCACTTT. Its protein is CASSYRGRESPLHF.

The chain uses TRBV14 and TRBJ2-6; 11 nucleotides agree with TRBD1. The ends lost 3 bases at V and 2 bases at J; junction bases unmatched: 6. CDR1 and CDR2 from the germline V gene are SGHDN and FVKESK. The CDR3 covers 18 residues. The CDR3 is CASSHRTGGVPGANVLTF. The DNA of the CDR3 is TGTGCCAGCAGCCATAGGACAGGGGGCGTACCTGGGGCCAACGTCCTGACTTTC.

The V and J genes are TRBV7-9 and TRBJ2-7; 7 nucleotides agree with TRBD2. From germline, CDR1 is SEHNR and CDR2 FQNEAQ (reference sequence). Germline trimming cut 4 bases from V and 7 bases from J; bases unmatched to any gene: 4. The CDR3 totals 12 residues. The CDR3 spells CASSWGGDEQYV. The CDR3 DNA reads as TGTGCCAGCAGCTGGGGGGGGGATGAGCAGTACGTC.